This record covers a single TCR beta chain. Its antigen is not yet known. Base qualities were left out, and no much larger clone turns up one base away. This specimen comes from a study of blood T cell repertoires in COVID-19 (dated by TCRdb to 2020 to 2021). Study-level background: The collaborator samples originated in the United States, Italy and Spain and spanned the acute and convalescent phases of COVID-19. The material from the prospective study consisted of cDNA or gDNA derived from T cells, B-cell-depleted T cells, or PBMCs. The dataset comprised deeply sampled blood TCRbeta repertoires from subjects exposed to, actively infected with, or recovered from COVID-19. A freely available public database, intended as a resource for researchers studying the immune response to SARS-CoV-2, is where the repertoires were released. The samples were drawn from two sources: the first 160 participants of the ongoing ImmuneRACE study, and 950 to 1,500 subjects contributed by 6 global collaborators. Sample metadata almost always included a de-identified subject ID, COVID-19 status, age in years and sex. Where HLA class I and class II types were available, the types were taken from metadata supplied by the sample provider, not from assay-based typing.

What the authors observed across the whole study: Clinical and demographic metadata were provided uncurated, with the amount varying by source and participant.

The CDR3 holds 15 amino acids from the cysteine to the phenylalanine. CDR3 DNA is the only sequence kept; it has 45 bases, read in frame from the first base. V loses 7 bases of germline sequence and J loses 8 bases, and the interval between the two ends is 23 bases. The germline V gene yields MNHEY for CDR1 and SVGAGI for CDR2. One collaborating source in Seattle enrolled patients while the patients were actively infected and followed the patients over time throughout the course of disease. Each collaborating institution followed its own protocols to collect whole blood in K2EDTA tubes. Collaborator samples were shipped for TCRbeta analysis as frozen whole blood, isolated PBMCs, or DNA extracted from either sample type. TCRbeta CDR3 regions were amplified from genomic DNA by means of the immunoSEQ Assay, a bias-controlled multiplex PCR. Per the original workflow: The number of nucleated cells in each sample was estimated from the amplification of reference gene primers within the assay. To quantify the absolute abundance of each unique TCRbeta CDR3 rearrangement, sequence reads were collapsed and filtered. Productive Simpson clonality was computed per sample as the square root of Simpson's diversity index over productive rearrangements. TCRdb's version of the immuneACCESS table is confined to in-frame rearrangements and falls short of the full clone set. An unresolved V gene accounts for under half of the shortfall where checked; the remainder is of unknown origin. That table furnishes V, J and clone size, whereas the DNA furnished D and trimming. For this sample the table gives more than 200,000 clones, of which roughly 80% were detected only once. The top ten clones comprise less than 9.5% of the sample.

Sequencing used peripheral blood. Rearrangement joined TRBV6-5 to TRBJ1-2, with the D segment identity uncertain. The source is a woman older than 75 with COVID-19, enrolled during active disease. The sequenced DNA is TGTGCCAGCATGACTCGCTTATTGACCTCAACAGGCTACACCTTC. This codes for CASMTRLLTSTGYTF.